The rows below give T cell receptor beta chains drawn from one sample of a study of post-analysis software for immune sequencing data. One entry per CDR3 protein, called by TCRdb with MiXCR from the PCR reads. The table lists about 150,000 distinct CDR3 sequences, 30% of them singletons. Sequenced sample: blood. These receptors were taken from a girl between 5 and 17 years old with multiple sclerosis. Each CDR3 is given with its conserved first and last residue. D genes are given only for firm matches. Part of the rows lack a size; the others show once, few, many or a class for expanded clones.

j_call,v_call,clone_size,d_call,cdr3_nt,cdr3_aa
TRBJ2-1,TRBV28,few,TRBD2,TGTGCCAGCAGTGGACCGGGACTAGCGGGAGATGCTGAGCAGTTCTTC,CASSGPGLAGDAEQFF
TRBJ2-1,TRBV5-1,NA,TRBD2,TGCGCCAGCAGCGGGGGACTAGCGGGCGTTAGCTCCTACAATGAGCAGTTCTTC,CASSGGLAGVSSYNEQFF
TRBJ1-2,TRBV30,many,NA,TGTGCCTGGAGTAGCCCTCGTCATGGCTATGGCTACACCTTC,CAWSSPRHGYGYTF
TRBJ1-5,TRBV28,few,NA,TGTGCCAGCAGTCTACCCGGGACTTCGGGCGGCAATCAGCCCCAGCATTTT,CASSLPGTSGGNQPQHF
TRBJ2-7,TRBV7-9,many,TRBD1,TGTGCCAGCAGCCCCCCGACAGGGGCCGAGCAGTACTTC,CASSPPTGAEQYF
TRBJ2-5,TRBV3-1,few,NA,TGTGCCAGCAGTCCAAGGGGTAAGGGGAAAGAGACCCAGTACTTC,CASSPRGKGKETQYF
TRBJ2-7,TRBV10-3,many,TRBD2,TGTGCCATCAGGAAGGGCGCGGGAGACCTCCACGAGCAGTACTTC,CAIRKGAGDLHEQYF
TRBJ2-7,TRBV11-2,few,TRBD2,TGTGCCAGCAGCTTGCGGGGAACTAGCGGGACAACCCACTACGAGCAGTACTTC,CASSLRGTSGTTHYEQYF
TRBJ2-1,TRBV7-9,few,TRBD1,TGTACCAGCAGCCTATGGACAGGGGGCTTCTACAATGAGCAGTTCTTC,CTSSLWTGGFYNEQFF
TRBJ2-7,TRBV14,once,TRBD1,TGTGCCAGCAGCCAATGGGGACAGGGTGTCTACGAGCAGTACTTC,CASSQWGQGVYEQYF
TRBJ1-2,TRBV7-9,NA,NA,TGTGCCAGCAGCTCGAGGGACTATGGCTACACCTTC,CASSSRDYGYTF
TRBJ2-7,TRBV3-1,NA,TRBD1,TGTGCCAGCAGCCACCGGACAGGGTACGAGCAGTACTTC,CASSHRTGYEQYF
TRBJ2-1,TRBV4-1,many,TRBD2,TGCGCCAGCAGCCACTCAGCGGGAGGACGGAATGAGCAGTTCTTC,CASSHSAGGRNEQFF
TRBJ2-7,TRBV20-1,many,NA,TGCAGTGCTAGGGACAGAAGATCTTCAATTCCCTACGAGCAGTACTTC,CSARDRRSSIPYEQYF
TRBJ1-1,TRBV5-1,few,NA,TGCGCCAGCAGCTTGGGCGGTGAAGCTTTCTTT,CASSLGGEAFF
TRBJ2-7,TRBV4-1,many,TRBD2,TGCGCCAGCAGCCAAGTATCCGGACTAGGCTTCTACGAGCAGTACTTC,CASSQVSGLGFYEQYF
TRBJ1-2,TRBV6-1,NA,NA,TGTGCCAGCAGTTGGGGGGACGGCTACACCTTC,CASSWGDGYTF
TRBJ2-1,TRBV11-2,many,TRBD2,TGTGCCAGCAGCATTAGGATGGGCTGGCAGCGGGAGGTGTATAATGAGCAGTTCTTC,CASSIRMGWQREVYNEQFF
TRBJ2-3,TRBV7-9,few,NA,TGTGCCAGCGAAGGACAAAGCACAGATACGCAGTATTTT,CASEGQSTDTQYF
TRBJ2-6,TRBV7-8,NA,TRBD1,TGTGCCAGCAGACTGACAGGGCTCGACTTCTCTGGGGCCAACGTCCGGACTTTC,CASRLTGLDFSGANVRTF
TRBJ2-2,TRBV28,NA,NA,TGTGCCAGCCGACCGGCGGGTAACACCGGGGAGCTGTTTTTT,CASRPAGNTGELFF
TRBJ2-7,TRBV19,NA,NA,TGTGCCAGTAGTATCGTCCCCTCCTACGAGCAGTACTTC,CASSIVPSYEQYF
TRBJ1-2,TRBV5-1,NA,NA,TGCGCCAGCAGCTTGTTGGCGGGGGCAGAAGGCTACACCTTC,CASSLLAGAEGYTF
TRBJ1-2,TRBV13,NA,NA,TGTGCCAGCAGCCCACCGGGGGGGGCAGGCGGCTACACCTTC,CASSPPGGAGGYTF
TRBJ2-2,TRBV7-3,few,NA,TGTGCCAGCAGCTTAACCGGGAGTGGGAACACCGGGGAGCTGTTTTTT,CASSLTGSGNTGELFF
TRBJ2-7,TRBV9,NA,NA,TGTGCCAGCAGCCTCGGTAGACGCTCCTACGAGCAGTACTTC,CASSLGRRSYEQYF
TRBJ1-2,TRBV3-1,once,NA,TGTGCCAGCGCCTCGGGACCGCTCAGCTATGGCTACACCTTC,CASASGPLSYGYTF
TRBJ2-7,TRBV12-3/TRBV12-4,many,NA,TGTGCCAGCAGTCCACGGGACAACTCCTACGAGCAGTACTTC,CASSPRDNSYEQYF
TRBJ2-1,TRBV4-1,many,TRBD2,TGCGCCAGCAGCCAAGGTGGCGGGAGGGGGTACAATGAGCAGTTCTTC,CASSQGGGRGYNEQFF
TRBJ2-3,TRBV29-1,NA,NA,TGCAGCGTTGAAGAGGCGGCCCCCCAGGGGGACTTAATCACAGATACGCAGTATTTT,CSVEEAAPQGDLITDTQYF
TRBJ1-1,TRBV6-6,NA,TRBD1,TGTGCCAGCAGTCTAGAGGGACAGTTCGAAGCTTTCTTT,CASSLEGQFEAFF
TRBJ2-5,TRBV12-3/TRBV12-4,few,TRBD2,TGTGCCAGCAACGGGGGGGGCCTCCCGACGAGTAGTGGCAATGAGCAGTACTTC,CASNGGGLPTSSGNEQYF
TRBJ2-5,TRBV5-1,many,NA,TGCGCCAGCAGCTTTACCGCAGGGGCCCAGTACTTC,CASSFTAGAQYF
TRBJ2-1,TRBV7-2,many,NA,TGTGCCATCCGGGCCAGGGTCTCAATTGGGAATGAGCAGTTCTTC,CAIRARVSIGNEQFF
TRBJ2-7,TRBV20-1,many,TRBD2,TGCAGTGCTGGCGCACTTAGCGGGAGTCTGTACGAGCAGTACTTC,CSAGALSGSLYEQYF
TRBJ1-2,TRBV4-2,NA,TRBD1,TGTGCCAGCAGCCAAGATTCGACAGGGGGGGACTATGGCTACACCTTC,CASSQDSTGGDYGYTF
TRBJ2-3,TRBV15,many,NA,TGTGCCACCAGCAGAGAACAGAATACGCAGTATTTT,CATSREQNTQYF
TRBJ2-1,TRBV4-1,many,NA,TGCGCCAGCAGCCGCCGCGATGAGCAGTTCTTC,CASSRRDEQFF
TRBJ2-6,TRBV9,NA,NA,TGTGCCAGCAGCGTCCTTCCCACAGGTCCTTCCGCATGGGCCAACGTCCTGACTTTC,CASSVLPTGPSAWANVLTF
TRBJ1-1,TRBV20-1,NA,NA,TGCAGTGCTACCCCAACAGGTCGTGGGACTGAAGCTTTCTTT,CSATPTGRGTEAFF
TRBJ2-4,TRBV5-6,many,NA,TGTGCCAGCAGCTTACAAAACATTCAGTACTTC,CASSLQNIQYF
TRBJ2-1,TRBV7-2,NA,NA,TGTGCCAGCTCCCCCGGGGACTCCTACAATGAGCAGTTCTTC,CASSPGDSYNEQFF
TRBJ2-3,TRBV7-6,many,NA,TGTGCCAGCAGCTTTTATCTAGGGACTGGTACGCAGTATTTT,CASSFYLGTGTQYF
TRBJ2-7,TRBV30,NA,NA,TGTGCCTGGAGTGCAGAGAAGGGGACAAGAGGACTTTACGAGCAGTACTTC,CAWSAEKGTRGLYEQYF
TRBJ2-3,TRBV30,NA,NA,TGTGCCTGGAGTTCAGGGGCAAAGGCAGATACGCAGTATTTT,CAWSSGAKADTQYF
TRBJ1-2,TRBV20-1,many,NA,TGCAGTGCTCCTGGGCCCTCGTCGGGGAAGGATGGCTACACCTTC,CSAPGPSSGKDGYTF
TRBJ2-3,TRBV18,few,TRBD1,TGTGCCAGCTTAAAGAACCGGGACAGAGACGTCCCAGATACGCAGTATTTT,CASLKNRDRDVPDTQYF
TRBJ2-7,TRBV4-2,many,TRBD2,TGTGCCAGCAGCCAAGTCTTCTCACCTAGGACTAGCGACTCCTACGAGCAGTACTTC,CASSQVFSPRTSDSYEQYF
TRBJ2-3,TRBV12-3/TRBV12-4,NA,NA,TGTGCCAGCAGCCTTGCCAGCACAGATGCGCAGTATTTT,CASSLASTDAQYF
TRBJ2-7,TRBV4-1,NA,NA,TGCGCCAGCAGCCCCGGGGAGAGCTCCTACGAGCAGTACTTC,CASSPGESSYEQYF
TRBJ2-7,TRBV5-1,many,NA,TGCGCCAGCAGCCCAGACACCCCCTGGGAGCAGTACTTC,CASSPDTPWEQYF
TRBJ2-5,TRBV20-1,few,TRBD2,TGCAGTGCTAGAGTGAGCGGGAGCGAAATGAGGGATGAGCAGTACTTC,CSARVSGSEMRDEQYF
TRBJ2-4,TRBV4-1,many,TRBD1,TGCGCCAGCAGCCAACCAGTGAGGGGGCAAGCCAAAAACATTCAGTACTTC,CASSQPVRGQAKNIQYF
TRBJ2-2,TRBV28,NA,TRBD2,TGTGCCAGCAGTCCAGTGCCTAGCGGGGATAACACCGGGGAGCTGTTTTTT,CASSPVPSGDNTGELFF
TRBJ2-7,TRBV12-3/TRBV12-4,few,TRBD1,TGTGCCAGCAGTTTCGGGACAGGAGGGGTCGAGCAGTACTTC,CASSFGTGGVEQYF